The T cell receptor (beta chain) described here comes from a study of cytomegalovirus exposure and HLA in healthy donors. Study findings and constraints: Follow-up analysis found HLA locus-dependent TCR association rates, highest for DRB1 and lowest for HLA-C. The authors excluded some V segments, including TRBV6-2 and TRBV6-3, as indistinguishable. Later genetic work tied a missense DCLRE1C variant to beta-chain V and J trimming.

The PCR was carried out with 60 Vbeta primers and 13 Jbeta primers. The data were produced by immunoSEQ multiplex PCR, yet TCRdb's version contains in-frame clones alone and is incomplete. In all, the sample yields approximately 80,000 clones. Regarding this clone: The antigen is not known.

This CDR3 contains 11 residues. CDR1 GTSNPN and CDR2 SVGIG come from the germline V gene (reference sequence). The V end was cut by 3 bases, the J end by 14 bases, with 16 bases between. The sample was PBMCs. This chain joins TRBV30 and TRBJ1-2; D unclear. This receptor was taken from a woman aged 25 to 39 in good health and CMV-seronegative. DNA for the CDR3: TGTGCCTGGAGCTTCGCAGGCCGTTCGACCTTC. This sequence encodes CAWSFAGRSTF.